The clone carrying this TCR beta chain has a count of ten or more. The sample comes from a study of Graves' ophthalmopathy and Graves' hyperthyroidism. Amplified material comprised TCR beta CDR3 regions derived from RNA transcripts. RT-PCR in the first round used HTBI primers; a second-round multiplex PCR followed. TCRdb re-analysed the multiplex PCR reads in MiXCR, keeping a single row per CDR3 protein. This repertoire shows 350,000 to 400,000 distinct CDR3 sequences, over 15% found once; its top ten account for around 6.6%. Trimming took 4 bases from V and 1 from J, leaving 10 bases between them. The germline V gene encodes CDR1 SQVTM and CDR2 ANQGSEA. The CDR3 has 13 amino acids. Calling hyperthyroidism stable required that no ophthalmopathy show up within 18 months of follow-up. The starting material, over 8.5 ml of fresh peripheral blood, provided the PBMCs.

This chain joins TRBV29-1 and TRBJ1-1, with a weak D call TRBD1 (6 bases). Source material: peripheral blood. This receptor was taken from a young woman with stable Graves' hyperthyroidism. CDR3 region: CSVGEDRNTEAFF. DNA of the CDR3: TGCAGCGTTGGGGAGGACAGGAACACTGAAGCTTTCTTT.